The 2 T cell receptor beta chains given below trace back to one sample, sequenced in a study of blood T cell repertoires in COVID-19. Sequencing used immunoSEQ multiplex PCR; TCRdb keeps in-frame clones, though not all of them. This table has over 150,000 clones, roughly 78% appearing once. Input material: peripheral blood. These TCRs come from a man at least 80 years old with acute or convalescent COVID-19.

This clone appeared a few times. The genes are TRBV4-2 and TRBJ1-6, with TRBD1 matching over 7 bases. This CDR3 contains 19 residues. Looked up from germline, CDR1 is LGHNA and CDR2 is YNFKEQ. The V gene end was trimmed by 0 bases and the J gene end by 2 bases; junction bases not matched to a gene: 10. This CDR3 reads CASSQDNQGGWAYNSPLHF. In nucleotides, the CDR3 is TGTGCCAGCAGCCAAGATAACCAGGGGGGATGGGCCTATAATTCACCCCTCCACTTT.

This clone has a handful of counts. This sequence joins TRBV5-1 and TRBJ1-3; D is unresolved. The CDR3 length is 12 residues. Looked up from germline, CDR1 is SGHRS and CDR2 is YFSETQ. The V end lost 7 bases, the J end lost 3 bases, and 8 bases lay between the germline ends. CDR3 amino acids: CASGQDGNTIYF. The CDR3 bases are TGCGCCAGCGGGCAGGATGGAAACACCATATATTTT.